This entry is about one TCR beta chain. Its antigen is currently unknown. This sample stems from a study of immune evolution from preneoplasia to lung adenocarcinoma. Findings and limits, study-wide: Top clone frequencies peaked in normal lung, apparently declining through invasive adenocarcinoma.

CDR3 length: 13 amino acids. Trimming took 7 bases from V and 6 from J, leaving 15 bases between them. From germline, CDR1 is MDHEN and CDR2 SYDVKM. Some clones are missing from TCRdb's copy, which holds only in-frame ones; the method was immunoSEQ multiplex PCR. The top ten clones hold about 20% of a sample with around 6,200 clones, around 75% of them seen once. Patient tissue came from resections in Japan or China, 2014–2017. This TCR came from a person aged 60 to 80 with lung adenocarcinoma. Sequencing used FFPE adjacent normal lung tissue. This sequence joins TRBV28 and TRBJ1-2; tentative D call: TRBD1 (6 bases). The CDR3 reads CASTRQGLDGYTF. The CDR3 coding sequence is TGTGCCAGCACCCGGCAGGGGCTCGATGGCTACACCTTC.